One sample yielded the 28 T cell receptor beta chains listed below, sequenced in a study of blood T cells in healthy people across ages. Then a second PCR, running about 6 to 11 cycles, was carried out with a sample-barcoded 5' primer and a J-beta primer mix. From the 5' RACE reads, TCRdb called clonotypes with MiXCR, one entry per CDR3 protein. The sample holds about 1 million distinct CDR3 sequences, roughly 45% seen once. What was sequenced was blood. The receptors come from a woman in her fifties or sixties in good health.

CDR3 sequence: CASNHGKEETQYF. CDR3 sequence (DNA): TGCGCCAGCAACCACGGCAAGGAAGAGACCCAGTACTTC. This sequence joins TRBV5-1 and TRBJ2-5; no clear D gene. V shed 6 bases and J shed 3 bases, with 12 bases lying between them. CDR1 is SGHRS and CDR2 is YFSETQ in the germline V gene. The CDR3 extends over 13 amino acids.

This clonotype was seen only a few times. The V gene is TRBV6-6, the J gene TRBJ1-2; D might be TRBD1 (6 bases). The germline V gene has CDR1 MNHNY and CDR2 SVGAGI (reference sequence). The V end lost 6 bases, the J end lost 7 bases, and 15 bases lay between the germline ends. The CDR3 contains 13 residues. CDR3 DNA sequence: TGTGCCAGCAGCGCGGCAGGGGCCCTTGGCTACACCTTC. Protein sequence: CASSAAGALGYTF.

This clonotype appeared a few times. This chain uses TRBV7-2 with TRBJ2-3, with 10 bases fitting TRBD2. Germline CDR1 SGHTA, CDR2 FQGNSA. J lost 5 bases, V lost 4 bases, and 6 bases had no gene match. The length of the CDR3 is 15 residues. In nucleotides, the CDR3 is TGTGCCAGCAGCTCCGCTAGCGGGAGAATAGATACGCAGTATTTT. Translated, it gives CASSSASGRIDTQYF.

The chain joins TRBV4-2 to TRBJ1-1; 7 bases fit TRBD1. Per the germline V gene, CDR1 is LGHNA and CDR2 is YNFKEQ. V shed 0 bases and J 6 bases; nucleotides not matched to a gene: 7. CDR3 size: 15 residues. CDR3 DNA: TGTGCCAGCAGCCAAGAACTCGAGGGGGCGGCTGAAGCTTTCTTT. It yields the protein CASSQELEGAAEAFF.

The chain recombines TRBV25-1 with TRBJ2-1; TRBD1 or TRBD2 may be the D gene (6 bases each). Trimming left V 3 bases short and J 8 bases short, with 17 bases between. Germline V gene data show CDR1 as MGHDK and CDR2 as SYGVNS. CDR3 length: 15 amino acids. The CDR3 here is CASSEWTEGRHEQFF. CDR3 sequence (DNA): TGTGCCAGCAGTGAGTGGACAGAGGGGAGGCATGAGCAGTTCTTC.

The sample holds one count of this clonotype. The genes are TRBV2 and TRBJ2-7, with 9 bases fitting TRBD2. The germline CDR1 and CDR2 sequences are SNHLY and FYNNEI. This CDR3 spans 14 amino acids. The J segment lost 1 base and the V segment lost 7 bases, leaving 5 bases of the junction unmatched. The CDR3 reads CASKWAGGSYEQYF. The CDR3 DNA reads as TGTGCCAGCAAATGGGCGGGAGGGTCCTACGAGCAGTACTTC.

This clonotype occurred a few times. The chain uses TRBV5-1 and TRBJ2-1; 11 nucleotides align to TRBD1. The CDR3 runs to 13 residues. CDR1 and CDR2 (germline): SGHRS, YFSETQ. J gave up 9 bases and V 4 bases, and 3 bases lay outside the gene matches. The CDR3 is CASSTGTGGEQFF. CDR3 DNA sequence: TGCGCCAGCAGCACCGGGACAGGGGGTGAGCAGTTCTTC.

The CDR3 coding sequence is TGTGCCACCAGCAGTTCCCGGGTTCCAGATACGCAGTATTTT. The encoded protein is CATSSSRVPDTQYF. This rearrangement joins TRBV15 to TRBJ2-3, with D uncertain. The CDR3 is made up of 14 amino acids. Germline V gives CDR1 LNHNV, CDR2 YYDKDF (reference sequence). V lost 3 bases, J lost 4 bases, and 11 bases lay in between.

In DNA, the CDR3 is TGTGCCAGCAGCCAAGACGGGGGGGCTACGTACGAGCAGTACTTC. Residues: CASSQDGGATYEQYF. The rearrangement links TRBV3-1 to TRBJ2-7; 8 bases line up with TRBD2. CDR1 LGHDT and CDR2 YNNKEL come from the germline V gene (reference sequence). The V segment lost 0 bases and the J segment 4 bases; nucleotides outside the gene matches: 5. There are 15 residues in the CDR3.

As regards this clonotype: The CDR3 does not end in the conserved phenylalanine or tryptophan, so this is likely a read error. Because the CDR3's place on the DNA is in doubt, the DNA is left out and the CDR3 is given as listed by TCRdb. This chain links TRBV7-9 with TRBJ2-1; the table names TRBD2, a call not compared with the DNA. The CDR3 totals 15 residues, both ends included. Germline V gives CDR1 SEHNR, CDR2 FQNEAQ (reference sequence). CDR3 region: CASSAAGMGYNEQFI.

This rearrangement joins TRBV24-1 to TRBJ2-7; 7 bases align to TRBD1. The CDR3 length is 15 residues. J lost 0 bases, V lost 2 bases, and 3 bases had no gene match. Germline V gives CDR1 KGHDR, CDR2 SFDVKD. The CDR3 DNA reads as TGTGCCACCAGTGATTCCCGGGACAGCTCCTACGAGCAGTACTTC. Its protein product is CATSDSRDSSYEQYF.

The chain couples TRBV10-3 to TRBJ2-7; TRBD1 agrees at 7 bases. The V and J ends lost 3 bases and 1 base, in that order; junction bases with no gene match: 6. The CDR3 has 15 amino acids. CDR1 and CDR2 from the germline V gene are ENHRY and SYGVKD. For the CDR3, the DNA is TGTGCCATCAGTGACTTCGACAGGGAATCCTACGAGCAGTACTTC. This sequence encodes CAISDFDRESYEQYF.

Notes on this clonotype: One end of the junction is discordant with germline, which a read error may explain. The chain has TRBV7-8 and TRBJ1-2; TRBD1 might be the D (6 bases). The CDR3 runs to 14 residues. Germline assignment: CDR1 SGHVS and CDR2 FQNEAQ. CDR3 DNA: TGTGCCAGCAGCTATGACAGGAGGTTCAATGGCTGCACCTTC. Translated, it gives CASSYDRRFNGCTF.

The rearrangement uses TRBV5-1 and TRBJ2-1; D possibly matches TRBD1 or TRBD2 (6 bases each). The germline V gene encodes CDR1 SGHRS and CDR2 YFSETQ. V was clipped by 4 bases and J by 0 bases, with 14 bases between them. The CDR3 is made up of 16 amino acids. The CDR3 DNA reads TGCGCCAGCAGCCCCTTAGGGGGGAGCTCCTACAATGAGCAGTTCTTC. This sequence encodes CASSPLGGSSYNEQFF.

The genes are TRBV4-1 and TRBJ1-5, with a weak D call TRBD1 (6 bases). Germline CDR1 is MGHRA and CDR2 is YSYEKL. This CDR3 is built from 15 residues. Trimming stripped 1 base from V and 6 bases from J, with 13 bases between. This CDR3 reads CASSQGRGNSQPQHF. The CDR3 DNA follows: TGCGCCAGCAGCCAAGGCAGGGGAAATAGTCAGCCCCAGCATTTT.

The gene calls are TRBV11-1 and TRBJ1-1; TRBD1 matches 9 bases. The CDR3 is 15 amino acids. Germline CDR1 reads SGHAT; CDR2 reads FQDESV (reference sequence). V was clipped by 5 bases and J by 4 bases; unmatched bases: 8. CDR3 residues: CASSVGQGRGTEAFF. Written as DNA, the CDR3 is TGTGCCAGCAGCGTGGGACAGGGTCGAGGCACTGAAGCTTTCTTT.

This clonotype appeared a few times. The chain carries TRBV6-1 and TRBJ2-3, with a tentative D call TRBD2 (6 bases). The germline V and J ends were trimmed by 3 bases and 2 bases, with 9 bases remaining between them. The germline V gene has CDR1 MNHNS and CDR2 SASEGT. CDR3 length equals 14 residues. CDR3 loop: CASSDPGLTDTQYF. CDR3 DNA: TGTGCCAGCAGTGACCCGGGACTCACAGATACGCAGTATTTT.

This clonotype was seen only a few times. The chain combines TRBV11-2 with TRBJ1-2, with a weak D call TRBD1 (6 bases). The CDR3 totals 13 residues. Germline values: CDR1 SGHAT, CDR2 FQNNGV. The V gene lost 5 bases and the J gene lost 4 bases, with 11 bases spanning the gap. CDR3 in amino acids: CASSAGHSYGYTF. CDR3 DNA sequence: TGTGCCAGCAGCGCGGGACACTCCTATGGCTACACCTTC.

J is TRBJ1-6 and V is TRBV7-6; perhaps TRBD1 as D (5 bases). The CDR3 consists of 15 residues. Germline loops: CDR1 SGHVS, CDR2 FNYEAQ. Trimming left V 5 bases short and J 5 bases short, with 13 bases between. In DNA form, the CDR3 reads TGTGCCAGCAGCCCCACCGGGACGGATAATTCACCCCTCCACTTT. Its protein is CASSPTGTDNSPLHF.

In its sample, this clonotype was seen once. The chain has TRBV28 and TRBJ1-2, with D tentatively TRBD1 (5 bases). The ends were cut back, 7 bases at V and 1 base at J, with 25 bases in the middle. This CDR3 has 18 residues. Germline CDR1 and CDR2: MDHEN and SYDVKM. The CDR3 DNA reads TGTGCCAGCACTTCAAACCTCGGTGTCGGGACGGGTAACTATGGCTACACCTTC. Translation: CASTSNLGVGTGNYGYTF.

This clonotype showed up just a few times. This chain links TRBV27 with TRBJ2-7, with D perhaps TRBD2 (6 bases). The germline CDR1 and CDR2 sequences are MNHEY and SMNVEV (reference sequence). Trimming removed 6 bases from V and 5 bases from J, with 23 bases in between. The CDR3 has 16 amino acids. In nucleotides, the CDR3 is TGTGCCAGCAGCCCTATCAATGGGGGGAAGGGCGACGAGCAGTACTTC. The encoded protein is CASSPINGGKGDEQYF.

The genes are TRBV21-1 and TRBJ2-7; TRBD1, the table's D call, was not compared with the DNA. TRBV21-1 is labeled a pseudogene. This CDR3 is 16 amino acids long. CDR3 region: CASSSWDGIETYEQYF. Written as DNA, the CDR3 is TGTGCCAGCAGCTCCTGGGACGGGATAGAAACCTACGAGCAGTACTTC.

This clonotype has only a few counts. The rearrangement links TRBV25-1 to TRBJ2-3; 11 bases line up with TRBD2. V was clipped by 7 bases and J by 6 bases; unmatched bases: 12. The CDR3 runs 16 residues. Germline V gives CDR1 MGHDK, CDR2 SYGVNS. CDR3 sequence reads: CASNPGLAARADTQYF. The CDR3, as DNA: TGTGCCAGCAATCCGGGACTAGCGGCCCGCGCGGATACGCAGTATTTT.

The chain has TRBV30 and TRBJ2-7; D may be TRBD1 (5 bases). CDR1 GTSNPN and CDR2 SVGIG come from the germline V gene (reference sequence). Deletions cut 3 bases from V and 1 base from J, with 19 bases between. The CDR3 runs 16 residues. CDR3 loop: CAWSGIDSSFSYEQYF. The CDR3 DNA reads as TGTGCCTGGAGCGGAATAGACAGTTCCTTTTCCTACGAGCAGTACTTC. Using reference TRBV30 and TRBJ2-7 for the parts outside the CDR3, the full variable domain is SQTIHQWPATLVQPVGSPLSLECTVEGTSNPNLYWYRQAAGRGLQLLFYSVGIGQISSEVPQNLSASRPQDRQFILSSKKLLLSDSGFYLCAWSGIDSSFSYEQYFGPGTRLTVT.

This sequence joins TRBV27 and TRBJ1-2, with 7 bases identical to TRBD1. CDR3 size: 15 residues. CDR1 is MNHEY and CDR2 is SMNVEV in the germline V gene (reference sequence). The V gene end was trimmed by 0 bases and the J gene end by 8 bases; junction bases not matched to a gene: 9. CDR3 DNA: TGTGCCAGCAGTTTATCGGAGGCAGGGGGAAGAGGCTACACCTTC. Amino acid sequence: CASSLSEAGGRGYTF.

The chain joins TRBV29-1 to TRBJ2-1; D possibly corresponds to TRBD1 (6 bases). The CDR3 runs 12 residues. Trimming shortened V by 0 bases and J by 10 bases, and 10 bases separated the two germline ends. From germline, CDR1 is SQVTM and CDR2 ANQGSEA. Here the CDR3 reads CSVEDWGTEQFF. CDR3 in DNA: TGCAGCGTTGAAGATTGGGGGACAGAGCAGTTCTTC.

V and J are TRBV14 and TRBJ2-1; either TRBD1 or TRBD2 may fit D (5 bases each). The CDR3 is 13 residues long. V shed 1 base and J shed 8 bases, with 9 bases lying between them. CDR1 is SGHDN, CDR2 FVKESK, per germline. The CDR3 bases are TGTGCCAGCAGCCAAGTGGGGCGGGATGAGCAGTTCTTC. Its translation is CASSQVGRDEQFF.

This clonotype occurred once. The chain uses TRBV2 and TRBJ2-1; tentatively, D is TRBD2 (5 bases). Per the germline V gene, CDR1 is SNHLY and CDR2 is FYNNEI. The CDR3 is 13 amino acids. The V end lost 7 bases, the J end lost 2 bases, and 9 bases lay between the germline ends. The DNA of the CDR3 is TGTGCCAGCAACACGGGAACCTACAATGAGCAGTTCTTC. Protein sequence: CASNTGTYNEQFF.